One T cell receptor beta chain is described in this entry. The antigen is not known. The CDR3 consists of 15 residues. Germline trimming cut 4 bases from V and 5 bases from J; bases unmatched to any gene: 7. CDR1 is SNHLY and CDR2 is FYNNEI in the germline V gene. This entry belongs to a study of T cell responses to AZD1222 COVID-19 vaccine. Regarding the study as a whole: Mapped onto spike, vaccine-associated CD4 TCRs spanned it and were dominant at 160-218 and 743-854.

Repertoires were generated with immunoSEQ multiplex PCR, while TCRdb's copy carries only in-frame clones and drops some. The sample carries over 150,000 clones, just under 95% recorded once. The rearrangement joins TRBV2 to TRBJ1-4; 7 bases are a match to TRBD1. This sample comprised peripheral blood, obtained 28 days after the second dose of the MenACWY control vaccine. The clonotype comes from an adult who received the MenACWY meningococcal vaccine as a control. The CDR3, as DNA: TGTGCCAGCAGTGCGCAGGGACAGACAAATGAAAAACTGTTTTTT. It specifies CASSAQGQTNEKLFF. Looking up the rest from reference TRBV2 and TRBJ1-4 gives the full variable domain: EPEVTQTPSHQVTQMGQEVILRCVPISNHLYFYWYRQILGQKVEFLVSFYNNEISEKSEIFDDQFSVERPDGSNFTLKIRSTKLEDSAMYFCASSAQGQTNEKLFFGSGTQLSVL.